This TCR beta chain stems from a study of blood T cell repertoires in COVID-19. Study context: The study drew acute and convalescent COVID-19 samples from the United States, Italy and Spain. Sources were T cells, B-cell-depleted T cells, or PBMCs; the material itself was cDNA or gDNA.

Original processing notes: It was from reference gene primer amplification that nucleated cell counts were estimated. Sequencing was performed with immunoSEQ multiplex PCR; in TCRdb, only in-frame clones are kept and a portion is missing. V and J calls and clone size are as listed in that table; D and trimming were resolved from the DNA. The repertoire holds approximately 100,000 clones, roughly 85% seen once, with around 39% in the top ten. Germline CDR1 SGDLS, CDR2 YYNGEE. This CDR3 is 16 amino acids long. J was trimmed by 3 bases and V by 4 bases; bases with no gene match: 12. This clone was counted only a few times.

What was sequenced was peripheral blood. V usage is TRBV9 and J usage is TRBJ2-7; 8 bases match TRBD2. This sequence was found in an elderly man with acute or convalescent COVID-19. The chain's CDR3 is CASSQSAGLGDYEQYF. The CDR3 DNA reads TGTGCCAGCAGCCAGTCCGCGGGACTAGGCGACTACGAGCAGTACTTC.